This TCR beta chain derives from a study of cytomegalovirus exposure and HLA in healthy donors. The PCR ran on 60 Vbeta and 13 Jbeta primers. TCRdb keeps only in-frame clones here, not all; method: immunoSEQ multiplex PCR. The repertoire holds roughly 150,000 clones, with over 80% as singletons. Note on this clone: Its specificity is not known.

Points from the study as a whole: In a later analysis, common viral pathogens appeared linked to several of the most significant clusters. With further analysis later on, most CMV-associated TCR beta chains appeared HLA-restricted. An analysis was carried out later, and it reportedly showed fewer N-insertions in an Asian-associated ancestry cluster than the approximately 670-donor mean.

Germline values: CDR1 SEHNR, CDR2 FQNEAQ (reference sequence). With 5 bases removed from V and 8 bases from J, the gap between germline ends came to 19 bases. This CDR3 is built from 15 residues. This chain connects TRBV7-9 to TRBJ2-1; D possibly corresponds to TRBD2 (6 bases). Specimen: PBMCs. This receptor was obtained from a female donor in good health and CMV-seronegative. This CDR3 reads CASSERDWLWDEQFF. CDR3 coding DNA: TGTGCCAGCAGCGAACGGGACTGGCTTTGGGATGAGCAGTTCTTC.